The 32 T cell receptor beta chains below come from one sample, sequenced in a study of cytomegalovirus exposure and HLA in healthy donors. PCR involved 60 Vbeta and 13 Jbeta primers. The table came from immunoSEQ multiplex PCR; TCRdb's copy has only in-frame clones and leaves some out. The profile shows 150,000 to 200,000 clones, around 62% of them singletons. Input material: PBMCs. These receptors came from a man aged 35 to 55 in good health and CMV-seronegative.

J is TRBJ2-1 and V is TRBV5-1, with 14 bases identical to TRBD2. The CDR3 is 16 residues long. CDR1 is SGHRS, CDR2 YFSETQ, per germline. The V segment lost 4 bases and the J segment 4 bases; nucleotides outside the gene matches: 4. The CDR3, as DNA: TGCGCCAGCAGCCAGACTAGCGGGGGGGCTTACAATGAGCAGTTCTTC. It is translated as CASSQTSGGAYNEQFF.

V and J are TRBV6-1 and TRBJ1-1; TRBD1 aligns across 10 bases. This CDR3 region has 15 residues. Germline CDR1 MNHNS, CDR2 SASEGT. V lost 3 bases and J lost 5; bases outside the gene matches: 6. The CDR3 protein is CASSERQGARTEAFF. CDR3 DNA: TGTGCCAGCAGTGAGAGACAGGGGGCGAGAACTGAAGCTTTCTTT.

This chain uses TRBV27 with TRBJ2-7, with D perhaps TRBD2 (6 bases). V was pared by 6 bases and J by 2 bases, with 20 bases between. The CDR3 sequence is 16 residues long. Germline lookup yields CDR1 MNHEY and CDR2 SMNVEV (reference sequence). The CDR3 nucleotides read TGTGCCAGCAGCCCGCTGGACTGGGGCGGGGCCTACGAGCAGTACTTC. Its protein is CASSPLDWGGAYEQYF.

This chain joins TRBV5-4 and TRBJ1-1; the match to TRBD1 covers 8 bases. This CDR3 contains 16 residues. After removal of 3 bases from V and 0 bases from J, the junction contained 7 bases not matched to a gene. CDR1 SGHNT and CDR2 YYREEE come from the germline V gene (reference sequence). CDR3 in amino acids: CASSSRTGTMNTEAFF. For the CDR3, the DNA is TGTGCCAGCAGCTCAAGGACAGGGACAATGAACACTGAAGCTTTCTTT.

This sequence joins TRBV5-4 and TRBJ2-3, with 14 bases fitting TRBD2. The germline V gene has CDR1 SGHNT and CDR2 YYREEE (reference sequence). V lost 4 bases, J lost 1 base, and 5 bases stayed unmatched. The CDR3 consists of 17 residues. The CDR3 sequence: CASSPGLAGGGTDTQYF. The DNA for the CDR3 is TGTGCCAGCAGCCCCGGACTAGCGGGAGGCGGCACAGATACGCAGTATTTT.

This clone has a single count. The chain couples TRBV23-1 to TRBJ2-1; a weak D match, TRBD1 (5 bases). TRBV23-1 is flagged as an ORF with uncertain function. This CDR3 has 14 amino acids. V was pared by 11 bases and J by 2 bases, with 16 bases between. CDR3 coding DNA: TGCGCCTGCCCCAGGGTAAGGACCTACAATGAGCAGTTCTTC. Amino acid sequence: CACPRVRTYNEQFF.

V is TRBV6-5 and J is TRBJ2-3; 7 bases match TRBD2. CDR1 is MNHEY and CDR2 is SVGAGI in the germline V gene. V was pared by 2 bases and J by 5 bases, with 7 bases of the junction left unmatched. The CDR3 extends over 15 amino acids. The CDR3 region has the DNA TGTGCCAGCAGTTACGGGGCGGGGGACGGAGATACGCAGTATTTT. Encoded protein: CASSYGAGDGDTQYF.

The J gene is TRBJ1-2, the V gene TRBV11-2; 7 bases are a match to TRBD1. Germline V CDR1 and CDR2: SGHAT, FQNNGV. The CDR3 length is 17 residues. The trim removed 8 bases at V and 1 base at J, leaving 16 bases unmatched. The CDR3 DNA reads TGTGCCAGCGCCGGACAGGTGGTTTCACGGGGTAACTATGGCTACACCTTC. This codes for CASAGQVVSRGNYGYTF.

The rearrangement links TRBV4-3 to TRBJ2-1; maybe TRBD2 (6 bases). The CDR3 length is 15 residues. Germline V gives CDR1 LGHNA, CDR2 YSLEER. V lost 1 base and J 7 bases, leaving 14 bases between the germline ends. The CDR3 spells CASSQAREVANEQFF. CDR3 sequence (DNA): TGCGCCAGCAGCCAAGCTAGGGAGGTTGCGAATGAGCAGTTCTTC.

V gene TRBV28 combines with J gene TRBJ2-7, with 9 positions matching TRBD1. The CDR3 consists of 13 residues. The ends lost 4 bases at V and 6 bases at J; junction bases unmatched: 4. The germline V gene encodes CDR1 MDHEN and CDR2 SYDVKM. For the CDR3, the DNA is TGTGCCAGCAGTTCGGGACAGGGTACCGAGCAGTACTTC. It codes for CASSSGQGTEQYF.

The chain recombines TRBV2 with TRBJ1-5; no clear D gene. Trimming removed 6 bases at V and 1 base at J, with 16 bases between. Germline-derived CDR1 and CDR2 are SNHLY and FYNNEI. This CDR3 is built from 16 residues. CDR3 in amino acids: CASRARGTLSNQPQHF. Written as DNA, the CDR3 is TGTGCCAGCAGGGCCCGCGGCACTTTAAGCAATCAGCCCCAGCATTTT. Combining the CDR3 with reference TRBV2 and TRBJ1-5 gives the whole variable domain EPEVTQTPSHQVTQMGQEVILRCVPISNHLYFYWYRQILGQKVEFLVSFYNNEISEKSEIFDDQFSVERPDGSNFTLKIRSTKLEDSAMYFCASRARGTLSNQPQHFGDGTRLSIL.

The V call is TRBV7-2, the J call TRBJ1-3; D ambiguous. Germline CDR1 reads SGHTA; CDR2 reads FQGNSA. The CDR3 runs 16 residues. V lost 0 bases to trimming and J lost 0 bases, with 9 bases between them. The CDR3 spells CASSLAPGSSGNTIYF. For the CDR3, the DNA is TGTGCCAGCAGCTTAGCGCCGGGAAGCTCTGGAAACACCATATATTTT.

The chain combines TRBV4-2 with TRBJ2-6; 9 bases line up with TRBD1. The CDR3 totals 20 residues. The V gene end was trimmed by 4 bases and the J gene end by 0 bases; junction bases not matched to a gene: 13. The germline gives CDR1 LGHNA, CDR2 YNFKEQ. In DNA form, the CDR3 reads TGTGCCAGCAGCCGGAACTCCCCGACAGGGGGATACTCTGGGGCCAACGTCCTGACTTTC. This gives the protein CASSRNSPTGGYSGANVLTF.

This clone was detected a few times. This rearrangement joins TRBV6-1 to TRBJ1-2; TRBD1 is a possible D gene (5 bases). The CDR3 totals 14 residues. Between the trimmed V and J ends, which lost 5 bases and 6 bases, there was a span of 16 bases. CDR1 and CDR2 from the germline V gene are MNHNS and SASEGT. The CDR3 bases are TGTGCCAGCAGTCGCCAGGGAGGCGGCGATGGCTACACCTTC. Its translation is CASSRQGGGDGYTF.

In its sample, this clone was seen a few times. The chain recombines TRBV7-6 with TRBJ1-1, with a possible D match to TRBD1 (5 bases). Germline V gene sequence: CDR1 SGHVS, CDR2 FNYEAQ. V shed 1 base and J shed 0 bases, with 18 bases lying between them. The CDR3 spans 18 residues. CDR3 sequence (DNA): TGTGCCAGCAGCTTAGGGTATTTTCGGCAGGGCGTGAACACTGAAGCTTTCTTT. It encodes CASSLGYFRQGVNTEAFF. The complete variable domain, with remaining parts taken from reference TRBV7-6 and TRBJ1-1, reads GAGVSQSPRYKVTKRGQDVALRCDPISGHVSLYWYRQALGQGPEFLTYFNYEAQQDKSGLPNDRFSAERPEGSISTLTIQRTEQRDSAMYRCASSLGYFRQGVNTEAFFGQGTRLTVV.

The chain combines TRBV10-3 with TRBJ2-5; a possible D gene is TRBD2 (5 bases). Trimming stripped 2 bases from V and 3 bases from J, with 10 bases between. The germline gives CDR1 ENHRY, CDR2 SYGVKD. The CDR3 length is 14 residues. The CDR3 region has the DNA TGTGCCATCAGTGAGAATGCGGGCGAAGAGACCCAGTACTTC. Its translation is CAISENAGEETQYF.

About this clone itself: Other nucleotide sequences from this sample produce the same CDR3. The chain couples TRBV5-1 to TRBJ2-5; TRBD2 is a possible D gene (5 bases). V lost 4 bases and J 5 bases, leaving 9 bases between the germline ends. Germline CDR1 and CDR2: SGHRS and YFSETQ. CDR3 length: 12 amino acids. The CDR3 sequence is CASSLPGETQYF. Here the CDR3 DNA reads TGCGCCAGCAGCCTTCCGGGGGAGACCCAGTACTTC. Complete variable domain (other parts from reference TRBV5-1 and TRBJ2-5): KAGVTQTPRYLIKTRGQQVTLSCSPISGHRSVSWYQQTPGQGLQFLFEYFSETQRNKGNFPGRFSGRQFSNSRSEMNVSTLELGDSALYLCASSLPGETQYFGPGTRLLVL.

This clone has more than one count but fewer than ten. The CDR3 region is CASSLAPGAPGEQYF. CDR3 in DNA: TGTGCCAGCAGCTTAGCCCCAGGGGCTCCTGGCGAGCAGTACTTC. This chain joins TRBV7-2 and TRBJ2-7; weak D call: TRBD1 (6 bases). Germline lookup yields CDR1 SGHTA and CDR2 FQGNSA. CDR3 length equals 15 residues. Trimming took off 0 bases at V and 6 bases at J, with 15 bases between the two ends. Variable domain in full (rest from reference TRBV7-2 and TRBJ2-7): GAGVSQSPSNKVTEKGKDVELRCDPISGHTALYWYRQSLGQGLEFLIYFQGNSAPDKSGLPSDRFSAERTGGSVSTLTIQRTQQEDSAVYLCASSLAPGAPGEQYFGPGTRLTVT.

The genes are TRBV5-1 and TRBJ2-5, with 9 bases aligning to TRBD1. TRBJ2-7 explains the end of the DNA better; the J call may be wrong. CDR3 length equals 14 residues. Germline CDR1 is SGHRS and CDR2 is YFSETQ. The CDR3 protein is CASSSLTGGYEQYF. In DNA form, the CDR3 reads TGCGCCAGCAGCAGCCTGACAGGGGGATACGAGCAGTACTTC.

The chain has TRBV30 and TRBJ2-7, with 8 bases identical to TRBD1. Unmatched junction bases numbered 12, after V lost 2 bases and J lost 3 bases. Germline V gene lookup returns CDR1 GTSNPN and CDR2 SVGIG (reference sequence). This CDR3 spans 16 amino acids. CDR3 coding DNA: TGTGCCTGGAGTACCCGAGACAGGGGCGCGAGCTACGAGCAGTACTTC. Translation: CAWSTRDRGASYEQYF.

The rearrangement links TRBV2 to TRBJ1-2, with TRBD1 matching 7 bases. The CDR3 is 16 residues long. Unmatched junction bases numbered 13, after V lost 4 bases and J lost 5 bases. CDR1 and CDR2 from the germline V gene are SNHLY and FYNNEI. The CDR3 protein is CASSAGTVSLGYGYTF. Written as DNA, the CDR3 is TGTGCCAGCAGTGCCGGGACAGTTTCACTAGGGTATGGCTACACCTTC.

The chain joins TRBV4-2 to TRBJ2-2, with 7 bases matching TRBD2. J lost 0 bases, V lost 7 bases, and 11 bases had no gene match. CDR1 and CDR2 from the germline V gene are LGHNA and YNFKEQ. CDR3 length equals 17 residues. CDR3 residues: CASKPLLARTNTGELFF. The CDR3 DNA sequence: TGTGCCAGCAAACCCCTACTAGCGAGAACGAACACCGGGGAGCTGTTTTTT.

This chain uses TRBV6-4 with TRBJ2-3; the match to TRBD2 covers 7 bases. The V segment lost 4 bases and the J segment 3 bases; nucleotides outside the gene matches: 10. This CDR3 is 16 amino acids long. The germline CDR1 and CDR2 sequences are MRHNA and SNTAGT. The CDR3 loop reads CASSAESGTPTDTQYF. The DNA for the CDR3 is TGTGCCAGCAGTGCCGAAAGCGGGACCCCTACAGATACGCAGTATTTT.

In the case of this clone: The sample carries other DNA sequences with the same CDR3. This chain connects TRBV5-1 to TRBJ2-1, with TRBD2 matching 8 bases. This CDR3 region has 16 residues. CDR1 is SGHRS and CDR2 is YFSETQ in the germline V gene. Trimming cost V 0 bases and J 3 bases; bases outside gene matches: 5. CDR3 region: CASSLGGGGSYNEQFF. In DNA form, the CDR3 reads TGCGCCAGCAGCTTGGGTGGCGGGGGGAGCTACAATGAGCAGTTCTTC.

DNA for the CDR3: TGTGCCAGCAGCAGGGGCGCCCATAATTCACCCCTCCACTTT. Translation: CASSRGAHNSPLHF. The gene calls are TRBV28 and TRBJ1-6; possible D gene TRBD1, 6 bases. This CDR3 has 14 residues. Germline values: CDR1 MDHEN, CDR2 SYDVKM. Deletions cut 6 bases from V and 5 bases from J, with 11 bases between.

The genes are TRBV7-2 and TRBJ2-2, with TRBD2 matching over 14 bases. CDR3 length equals 17 residues. Germline-derived CDR1 and CDR2 are SGHTA and FQGNSA. The V and J ends lost 6 bases and 2 bases, in that order; junction bases with no gene match: 5. As DNA, the CDR3 is TGTGCCAGCAGGGGACTAGCGGGGGAACCAAACACCGGGGAGCTGTTTTTT. This translates into CASRGLAGEPNTGELFF.

Only one count was recorded for this clone. The V call is TRBV7-8, the J call TRBJ2-5, with 11 nucleotides matching TRBD2. Germline CDR1 is SGHVS and CDR2 is FQNEAQ. The CDR3 has 17 residues. The trim removed 0 bases at V and 5 bases at J, leaving 8 bases unmatched. CDR3 protein: CASSLAGTSGGGETQYF. For the CDR3, the DNA is TGTGCCAGCAGCTTAGCGGGGACTAGCGGAGGGGGGGAGACCCAGTACTTC.

Note on this clone: Sequence at one end of the junction differs from germline and may be a read error. The same CDR3 can be traced to other DNA sequences in this sample. The V and J genes are TRBV14 and TRBJ1-1; TRBD1 agrees at 9 bases. Germline values: CDR1 SGHDN, CDR2 FVKESK. This CDR3 contains 16 residues. The CDR3 nucleotides read TGTGCCAGCAGCCACTTACAGGGGGCGGGTGACACTGAGGCTTTCTTT. This translates into CASSHLQGAGDTEAFF.

CDR3 sequence reads: CASSERLTGIDQPQHF. CDR3 in DNA: TGTGCCAGCAGTGAACGATTGACAGGGATAGATCAGCCCCAGCATTTT. J is TRBJ1-5 and V is TRBV28; 7 bases map to TRBD1. After removal of 5 bases from V and 5 bases from J, the junction contained 12 bases not matched to a gene. CDR1 and CDR2 (germline): MDHEN, SYDVKM. The CDR3 extends over 16 amino acids.

This sequence joins TRBV29-1 and TRBJ1-1; 8 bases match TRBD1. This CDR3 is built from 16 residues. The junction had 19 bases not matched to a gene; V was cut back by 7 bases and J by 6 bases. Germline CDR1 is SQVTM and CDR2 is ANQGSEA. The CDR3 protein is CSAKDREGGIVSEAFF. CDR3 sequence (DNA): TGCAGCGCTAAGGACAGGGAAGGAGGGATTGTCTCTGAAGCTTTCTTT.

This chain connects TRBV4-2 to TRBJ2-1, with 8 bases identical to TRBD2. The germline V gene has CDR1 LGHNA and CDR2 YNFKEQ. CDR3 length: 18 residues. J was trimmed by 4 bases and V by 4 bases; bases with no gene match: 15. In DNA, the CDR3 is TGTGCCAGCAGCCCCCGGAGGGCCGCGGGGGGCGTATACAATGAGCAGTTCTTC. It yields the protein CASSPRRAAGGVYNEQFF.

Here the CDR3 reads CATSPQNSLYEQYF. DNA for the CDR3: TGTGCCACCAGCCCTCAAAACAGTCTGTACGAGCAGTACTTC. The chain recombines TRBV15 with TRBJ2-7; D not certain. V was shortened by 5 bases and J by 4 bases, with 15 bases between the two germline ends. CDR3 length: 14 amino acids. Germline-derived CDR1 and CDR2 are LNHNV and YYDKDF (reference sequence).